This TCR beta chain was captured by sequencing in a study of identical twins. This clonotype came up many times. TCRdb processed the 5' RACE reads anew with MiXCR; each CDR3 protein has one entry. The data contain about 150,000 distinct CDR3 sequences, around 3.5% of them singletons. Unmatched junction bases numbered 13, after V lost 3 bases and J lost 6 bases. This CDR3 is 17 amino acids long. Germline CDR1 is SGHDN and CDR2 is FVKESK. Input material: memory T cells sorted from blood. This clonotype was sampled from a man younger than 35 in good health. The genes are TRBV14 and TRBJ2-1, with 8 bases that match TRBD2. CDR3 sequence: CASSQITGTRVSNEQFF. The CDR3 nucleotides read TGTGCCAGCAGCCAGATAACCGGGACTAGAGTTTCCAATGAGCAGTTCTTC. Full variable domain (remainder filled in from reference TRBV14 and TRBJ2-1): EAGVTQFPSHSVIEKGQTVTLRCDPISGHDNLYWYRRVMGKEIKFLLHFVKESKQDESGMPNNRFLAERTGGTYSTLKVQPAELEDSGVYFCASSQITGTRVSNEQFFGPGTRLTVL.